Listed below are T cell receptor beta chains from one sample, sequenced in a study of control samples from healthy donors and cancer patients. The table came from immunoSEQ multiplex PCR; TCRdb's copy has only in-frame clones and leaves some out. The sample carries 68,000 or so clones, approximately 86% recorded once. Specimen: blood. Source of these receptors: a man between 60 and 75 years old in good health. Both conserved end residues are part of each CDR3. The D gene is left open where the match is weak. The size field is filled for only some rows; it gives once, few, many or a size class.

j_call d_call v_call clone_size cdr3_aa cdr3_nt
TRBJ2-6 . TRBV7-6 . CASSLGVGSGANVLTF TGTGCCAGCAGCTTAGGAGTGGGCTCTGGGGCCAACGTCCTGACTTTC
TRBJ1-1 . TRBV29-1 . CSVNGGSGEAFF TGCAGCGTGAACGGGGGGTCGGGTGAAGCTTTCTTT
TRBJ1-2 . TRBV5-6 . CASSFRGPAALYGYTF TGTGCCAGCAGCTTCCGGGGGCCCGCCGCTCTCTATGGCTACACCTTC
TRBJ1-3 TRBD1 TRBV19 . CATGQGVGNTIYF TGTGCCACCGGACAGGGGGTAGGAAACACCATATATTTT
TRBJ1-5 . TRBV19 . CASSNSRRSNQPQHF TGTGCCAGTAGTAACTCCCGGCGTAGCAATCAGCCCCAGCATTTT
TRBJ1-6 TRBD1 TRBV6-5 . CATGGSYPNSPLHF TGTGCCACAGGGGGGAGTTACCCAAATTCACCCCTCCACTTT
TRBJ2-7 . TRBV7-9 once CASSPHITAGEQYF TGTGCCAGCAGCCCACATATCACGGCTGGCGAGCAGTACTTC
TRBJ2-7 TRBD1 TRBV6-2/TRBV6-3 . CASSYYQNRDRRYYEQYF TGTGCCAGCAGTTATTACCAAAACCGGGACAGGAGATACTACGAGCAGTACTTC
TRBJ2-3 TRBD2 TRBV2 . CASSGTSGGTDTQYF TGTGCCAGCAGTGGGACTAGCGGGGGCACAGATACGCAGTATTTT
TRBJ2-2 . TRBV7-3 . CASSPVANTGELFF TGTGCCAGCAGCCCCGTGGCAAACACCGGGGAGCTGTTTTTT
TRBJ2-1 . TRBV21-1 . CASSKAKEREGICGNEQFF TGTGCCAGCAGCAAAGCAAAGGAGCGGGAGGGCATTTGCGGGAATGAGCAGTTCTTC
TRBJ2-6 . TRBV7-6 . CASRGAGANVLTF TGTGCCAGCAGGGGCGCTGGGGCCAACGTCCTGACTTTC
TRBJ2-7 . TRBV19 once CASSAGGGWEQYF TGTGCCAGTAGCGCAGGGGGGGGCTGGGAGCAGTACTTC
TRBJ2-1 TRBD2 TRBV18 . CASSPGLANEQFF TGTGCCAGCTCACCGGGACTAGCGAATGAGCAGTTCTTC
TRBJ2-4 . TRBV2 . CASSDKGAAKNIQYF TGTGCCAGCAGTGATAAGGGAGCGGCCAAAAACATTCAGTACTTC
TRBJ2-6 TRBD1 TRBV6-5 . CASRATGAGANVLTF TGTGCCAGCAGAGCAACAGGGGCTGGGGCCAACGTCCTGACTTTC
TRBJ2-7 . TRBV7-8 . CASSLVGRASSYEQYF TGTGCCAGCAGCTTAGTCGGCAGGGCGTCCTCCTACGAGCAGTACTTC
TRBJ1-3 . TRBV27 once CASKGFNGNTIYF TGTGCCAGCAAAGGGTTTAATGGAAACACCATATATTTT
TRBJ2-2 . TRBV30 . CAWRGTFYTGELFF TGTGCCTGGAGAGGCACCTTTTACACCGGGGAGCTGTTTTTT
TRBJ2-1 . TRBV11-3 . CASSSSSNLGEQFF TGTGCCAGCAGCTCTAGCTCCAATCTGGGGGAGCAGTTCTTC
TRBJ1-4 TRBD1 TRBV11-2 . CASSYRGTNEKLFF TGTGCCAGCAGCTACAGGGGGACTAATGAAAAACTGTTTTTT
TRBJ2-7 . TRBV4-1 . CASSQGLSSYEQYF TGCGCCAGCAGCCAGGGGCTGAGCTCCTACGAGCAGTACTTC
TRBJ2-2 . TRBV3-1/TRBV3-2 . CASSLAVGELFF TGTGCCAGCAGTCTGGCGGTCGGGGAGCTGTTTTTT
TRBJ1-5 TRBD1 TRBV28 . CASRILQGRHQPQHF TGTGCCAGCAGGATCTTACAGGGGAGGCATCAGCCCCAGCATTTT
TRBJ2-5 . TRBV30 . CAWSAGAGETQYF TGTGCCTGGAGTGCGGGGGCGGGGGAGACCCAGTACTTC
TRBJ2-3 TRBD2 TRBV5-6 . CASSLVGGSTDTQYF TGTGCCAGCAGCTTGGTGGGAGGGAGCACAGATACGCAGTATTTT
TRBJ2-1 . TRBV18 . CASSPPDNGRTIKFF TGTGCCAGCTCACCGCCCGATAACGGACGAACCATTAAGTTCTTC
TRBJ1-1 . TRBV18 few CASSPQGNTEAFF TGTGCCAGCTCACCTCAGGGGAACACTGAAGCTTTCTTT
TRBJ2-1 TRBD2 TRBV7-2 . CASSSGLSLAFF TGTGCCAGCAGCTCGGGACTAAGTTTGGCGTTCTTC
TRBJ2-2 TRBD1 TRBV5-4 . CASSSPTGGANTGELFF TGTGCCAGCAGCTCTCCCACAGGGGGTGCGAACACCGGGGAGCTGTTTTTT
TRBJ2-3 . TRBV6-5 . CASSPPGTDTQYF TGTGCCAGCTCCCCTCCAGGGACAGATACGCAGTATTTT
TRBJ2-2 TRBD2 TRBV10-3 . CASSLAANTGELFF TGTGCCAGTTCGCTAGCGGCGAACACCGGGGAGCTGTTTTTT
TRBJ1-5 . TRBV19 . CASSPGERISNQPQHF TGTGCCAGTAGTCCCGGAGAACGGATTAGCAATCAGCCCCAGCATTTT